The clone carrying this T cell receptor beta chain was counted only a few times. The data originate from a study of blood T cell repertoires in COVID-19. The wider study: Spain, Italy and the United States supplied samples that represented acute and convalescent COVID-19. Sample material is recorded as cDNA or gDNA derived from T cells, B-cell-depleted T cells, or PBMCs.

Germline CDR1 is MNHEY and CDR2 is SMNVEV (reference sequence). The CDR3 runs to 16 residues. V lost 6 bases to trimming and J lost 10 bases; unmatched junction nucleotides: 15. Original analysis: Estimation of nucleated cell counts relied on the amplification of reference gene primers. Produced via immunoSEQ multiplex PCR; TCRdb's table is partial and in-frame only. That table furnishes V, J and clone size, whereas the DNA furnished D and trimming. The table lists around 100,000 clones, approximately 84% of them singletons. The receptor comes from a woman aged 55-70 years with acute or convalescent COVID-19. This chain links TRBV27 with TRBJ1-6, with 7 bases that match TRBD1. Sequenced material: peripheral blood. The CDR3 DNA reads as TGTGCCAGCAGGTTTTCCCCCACAGGGGTAGGGTCACCCCTCCACTTT. Translated: CASRFSPTGVGSPLHF.